This TCR beta chain was retrieved from a study of blood T cell repertoires in COVID-19. Germline loops: CDR1 SGHRS, CDR2 YFSETQ. CDR3 length equals 11 residues. V was trimmed by 3 bases and J by 2 bases, leaving 3 bases between them. Allocation to cohorts depended on clinical history reported by the participants. What the recovered Cohort 3 donors had was two negative PCRs, clearance, or symptom resolution. The data were produced by immunoSEQ multiplex PCR, yet TCRdb's version contains in-frame clones alone and is incomplete. This table holds about 250,000 clones, 65% to 85% found once. The sample consisted of PBMCs or T cells enriched from blood (not recorded which). The origin of this receptor is a man aged 45-60 years who had recovered from COVID-19. This chain uses TRBV5-1 with TRBJ2-7, with D hard to call. The CDR3 nucleotides are TGCGCCAGCAGCTCAACCTACGAGCAGTACTTC. Its protein product is CASSSTYEQYF.